This record looks at one T cell receptor (beta chain) sequence and its context. What it recognizes is unknown. The record originates from a study of T cell responses to AZD1222 COVID-19 vaccine. Sequenced by immunoSEQ multiplex PCR; TCRdb stores in-frame clones only, minus some. Among some 130,000 clones listed, over 80% were seen once. Trimming left V 0 bases short and J 1 base short, with 7 bases between. This CDR3 is built from 15 residues. The germline CDR1 and CDR2 sequences are MNHEY and SMNVEV (reference sequence). Regarding the study as a whole: The study found Spike-specific TCR breadth and depth rose after two AZD1222 doses.

Material: peripheral blood, obtained 28 days after the second AZD1222 dose. This chain connects TRBV27 to TRBJ1-5; D remains ambiguous. The TCR originated in an adult who received the AZD1222 COVID-19 vaccine. The CDR3 reads CASSLSTTSNQPQHF. CDR3 in DNA: TGTGCCAGCAGTTTATCGACAACCAGCAATCAGCCCCAGCATTTT.